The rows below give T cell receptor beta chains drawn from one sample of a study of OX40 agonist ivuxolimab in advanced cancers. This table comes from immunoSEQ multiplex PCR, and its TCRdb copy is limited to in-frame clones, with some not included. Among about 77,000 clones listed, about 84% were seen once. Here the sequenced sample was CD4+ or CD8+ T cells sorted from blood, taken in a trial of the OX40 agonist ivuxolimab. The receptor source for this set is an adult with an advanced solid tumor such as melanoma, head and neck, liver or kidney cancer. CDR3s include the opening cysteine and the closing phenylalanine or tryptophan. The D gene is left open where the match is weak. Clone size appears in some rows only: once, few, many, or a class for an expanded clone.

DNA: TGTGCCAGTACCCATGGGGCTAGCGGGAGGGATGAGCAGTTCTTC
CDR3: CASTHGASGRDEQFF
size: .
D: TRBD2
V: TRBV19
J: TRBJ2-1

DNA: TGTGCCAGCAGATCCATTGGAGAAAACTATGGCTACACCTTC
CDR3: CASRSIGENYGYTF
size: .
D: .
V: TRBV2
J: TRBJ1-2

DNA: TGTGCCAGCAGCTTAGAGGCAGGGTGGAATGAGCAGTTCTTC
CDR3: CASSLEAGWNEQFF
size: .
D: .
V: TRBV7-6
J: TRBJ2-1

DNA: TGTGCCAGCAGCTCGCGACAGGGAGCTAATGAAAAACTGTTTTTT
CDR3: CASSSRQGANEKLFF
size: .
D: TRBD1
V: TRBV11-2
J: TRBJ1-4

DNA: TGTGCCAGCAGTGAAATGACAGGGGCGCCTTCTGGAAACACCATATATTTT
CDR3: CASSEMTGAPSGNTIYF
size: .
D: TRBD1
V: TRBV6-1
J: TRBJ1-3

DNA: TGCAGCGTTGAACTAGCGGAGAGCCCATCCTACGAGCAGTACTTC
CDR3: CSVELAESPSYEQYF
size: .
D: TRBD2
V: TRBV29-1
J: TRBJ2-7

DNA: TGTGCCACCAGCAGAGGTCGGGGATTGAACACTGAAGCTTTCTTT
CDR3: CATSRGRGLNTEAFF
size: .
D: .
V: TRBV15
J: TRBJ1-1

DNA: TGTGCCAGCAGCTTGGACAATGAGCAGTTCTTC
CDR3: CASSLDNEQFF
size: few
D: .
V: TRBV11-3
J: TRBJ2-1

DNA: TGTGCCAGCAGCTTACTGATGGGGAGTCAGACCTACCACTTT
CDR3: CASSLLMGSQTYHF
size: .
D: .
V: TRBV7-8
J: TRBJ1-6

DNA: TGTGCCAGCAGTCTACAGGGGGCAAAGCAGCCCCAGCATTTT
CDR3: CASSLQGAKQPQHF
size: .
D: TRBD1
V: TRBV27
J: TRBJ1-5

DNA: TGTGCCAGTAGTATAGGTCTTGGCAGAGAGTATGGCTACACCTTC
CDR3: CASSIGLGREYGYTF
size: .
D: .
V: TRBV19
J: TRBJ1-2

DNA: TGTGCCAGCAGTACCAGGACAGATACGCAGTATTTT
CDR3: CASSTRTDTQYF
size: .
D: .
V: TRBV2
J: TRBJ2-3

DNA: TGTGCCAGCAGCGAACTAGGCAGGGGGCCTACTGAAGCTTTCTTT
CDR3: CASSELGRGPTEAFF
size: .
D: TRBD1
V: TRBV7-9
J: TRBJ1-1

DNA: TGTGCCAGCAGCCAACCGGGACAGGGAGGCACTGAAGCTTTCTTT
CDR3: CASSQPGQGGTEAFF
size: many
D: TRBD1
V: TRBV7-9
J: TRBJ1-1

DNA: TGTGCCAGCAGCTTATTGTCGGGAAGCACAGATACGCAGTATTTT
CDR3: CASSLLSGSTDTQYF
size: .
D: .
V: TRBV7-8
J: TRBJ2-3

DNA: TGTGCCAGCTCACCACAAGGCGGGAGGAGTGAAAAACTGTTTTTT
CDR3: CASSPQGGRSEKLFF
size: .
D: .
V: TRBV18
J: TRBJ1-4

DNA: TGTGCCAGCAGTGAGGTTACAGGGGGCGGCTATGGCTACACCTTC
CDR3: CASSEVTGGGYGYTF
size: .
D: TRBD1
V: TRBV6-1
J: TRBJ1-2

DNA: TGTGCCAGCAGCGAGACAGGAAGCACTGAAGCTTTCTTT
CDR3: CASSETGSTEAFF
size: .
D: .
V: TRBV7-3
J: TRBJ1-1

DNA: TGCGCCAGCAGCTTCGGGGGGGCGCGGAAGGACGAGCAGTACTTC
CDR3: CASSFGGARKDEQYF
size: .
D: TRBD2
V: TRBV5-1
J: TRBJ2-7

DNA: TGCGCCAGCAGCCCGGGGACAGGGCGGGGAGAGACCCAGTACTTC
CDR3: CASSPGTGRGETQYF
size: .
D: TRBD1
V: TRBV5-1
J: TRBJ2-5

DNA: TGCGCCAGCAGCCAAGATACGGACAGGGGTTACAATGAGCAGTTCTTC
CDR3: CASSQDTDRGYNEQFF
size: .
D: TRBD1
V: TRBV4-3
J: TRBJ2-1

DNA: TGTGCCAGCATGTGGGGGGGGTCTGGAAACACCATATATTTT
CDR3: CASMWGGSGNTIYF
size: .
D: .
V: TRBV6-1
J: TRBJ1-3

DNA: TGTGCCAGCAGTGTTGCGTATCAGCCCCAGCATTTT
CDR3: CASSVAYQPQHF
size: .
D: .
V: TRBV6-1
J: TRBJ1-5

DNA: TGTGCCAGCAGTCAAGACGCGATAATTCAGTTCTTC
CDR3: CASSQDAIIQFF
size: .
D: .
V: TRBV7-2
J: TRBJ2-1

DNA: TGCGCCAGCAGCCAAAGTAACACCGGGGAGCTGTTTTTT
CDR3: CASSQSNTGELFF
size: .
D: .
V: TRBV4-1
J: TRBJ2-2

DNA: TGTGCCAGCAGCTTCCAACCGTGGGAAAATGAGCAGTTCTTC
CDR3: CASSFQPWENEQFF
size: .
D: .
V: TRBV6-5
J: TRBJ2-1

DNA: TGTGCCAGCAGCTCGACAGGGGCCCCCTACGAGCAGTACTTC
CDR3: CASSSTGAPYEQYF
size: .
D: TRBD1
V: TRBV5-4
J: TRBJ2-7